The 2 T cell receptor beta chains below all came from one sample that was sequenced in a study of blood T cell repertoires in COVID-19 (dated by TCRdb to about 2020). The method behind the library was the immunoSEQ multiplex PCR assay. This is the immuneACCESS table as TCRdb keeps it, with only in-frame sequences that have V and J called. A part of the clones is gone; compared with another copy, unresolved V genes explain less than half, and the rest is unexplained. The sample table lists some 140,000 clones, 81% of them with a count of one. In total, the top ten clones hold 8% to 9.5% of the sample. The source material was peripheral blood. These receptors were obtained from an older woman with active or convalescent COVID-19.

The chain recombines TRBV7-9 with TRBJ2-5, with 9 bases that match TRBD2. The CDR3 loop spans 14 amino acids. Germline V gene data show CDR1 as SEHNR and CDR2 as FQNEAQ (reference sequence). The J segment lost 3 bases and the V segment lost 3 bases, leaving 2 bases of the junction unmatched. The CDR3 coding sequence is TGTGCCAGCAGCTTTGGACTAGCGAAAGAGACCCAGTACTTC. It yields the protein CASSFGLAKETQYF. The whole variable domain, remainder taken from reference TRBV7-9 and TRBJ2-5, is DTGVSQNPRHKITKRGQNVTFRCDPISEHNRLYWYRQTLGQGPEFLTYFQNEAQLEKSRLLSDRFSAERPKGSFSTLEIQRTEQGDSAMYLCASSFGLAKETQYFGPGTRLLVL.

A few counts support this clone. This CDR3 reads CASSLDRADTQYF. CDR3 nucleotides: TGTGCCAGCAGCTTAGATAGAGCAGATACGCAGTATTTT. The chain combines TRBV7-7 with TRBJ2-3; no firm D call. V lost 1 base and J lost 4, with 6 bases in between. Germline CDR1 SSHAT, CDR2 FNYEAQ (reference sequence). The CDR3 contains 13 residues.